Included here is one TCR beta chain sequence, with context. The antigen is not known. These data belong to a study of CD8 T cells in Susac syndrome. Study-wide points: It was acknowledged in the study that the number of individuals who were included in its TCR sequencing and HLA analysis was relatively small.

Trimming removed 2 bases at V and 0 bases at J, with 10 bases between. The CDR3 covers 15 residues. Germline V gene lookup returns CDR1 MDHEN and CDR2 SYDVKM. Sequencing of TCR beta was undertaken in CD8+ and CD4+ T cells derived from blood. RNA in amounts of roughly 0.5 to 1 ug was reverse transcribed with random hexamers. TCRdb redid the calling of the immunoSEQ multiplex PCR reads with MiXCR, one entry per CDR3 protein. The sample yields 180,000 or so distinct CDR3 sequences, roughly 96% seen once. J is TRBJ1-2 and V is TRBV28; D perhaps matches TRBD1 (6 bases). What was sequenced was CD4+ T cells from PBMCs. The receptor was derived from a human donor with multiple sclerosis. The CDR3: CASSLTAGANYGYTF. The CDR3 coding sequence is TGTGCCAGCAGTTTAACGGCAGGGGCTAACTATGGCTACACCTTC.